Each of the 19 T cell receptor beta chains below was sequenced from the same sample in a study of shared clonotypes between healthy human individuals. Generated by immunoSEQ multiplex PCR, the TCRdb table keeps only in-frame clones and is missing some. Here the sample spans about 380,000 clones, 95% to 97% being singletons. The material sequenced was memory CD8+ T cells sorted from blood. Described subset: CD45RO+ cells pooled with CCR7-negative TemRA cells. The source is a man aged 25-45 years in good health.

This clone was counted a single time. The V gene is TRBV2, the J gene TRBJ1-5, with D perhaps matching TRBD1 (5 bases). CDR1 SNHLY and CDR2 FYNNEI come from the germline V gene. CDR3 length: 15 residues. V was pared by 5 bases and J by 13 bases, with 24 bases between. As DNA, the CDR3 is TGTGCCAGCAGTTACAGGATGGGTCTCGGATCATCGCAGCATTTT. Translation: CASSYRMGLGSSQHF.

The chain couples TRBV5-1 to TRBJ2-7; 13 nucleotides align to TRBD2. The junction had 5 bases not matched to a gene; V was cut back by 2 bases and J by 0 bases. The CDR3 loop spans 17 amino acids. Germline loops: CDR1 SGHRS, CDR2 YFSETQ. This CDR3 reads CASSLWTSGSSSYEQYF. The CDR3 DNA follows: TGCGCCAGCAGCTTATGGACTAGCGGGAGCAGCTCCTACGAGCAGTACTTC.

The CDR3 DNA follows: TGTGCCAGCAGTTTTGTCGCAGGCCCCTACGAGCAGTACTTC. It is translated as CASSFVAGPYEQYF. The chain joins TRBV28 to TRBJ2-7; D remains unclear. Germline values: CDR1 MDHEN, CDR2 SYDVKM. The ends were cut back, 3 bases at V and 2 bases at J, with 11 bases in the middle. The CDR3 covers 14 residues.

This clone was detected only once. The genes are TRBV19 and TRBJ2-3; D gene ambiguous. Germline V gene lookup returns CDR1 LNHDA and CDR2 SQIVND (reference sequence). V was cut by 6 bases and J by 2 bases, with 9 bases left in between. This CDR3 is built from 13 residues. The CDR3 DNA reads TGTGCCAGTAGGATACCACTCACAGATACGCAGTATTTT. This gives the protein CASRIPLTDTQYF. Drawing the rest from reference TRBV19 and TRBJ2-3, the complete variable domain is DGGITQSPKYLFRKEGQNVTLSCEQNLNHDAMYWYRQDPGQGLRLIYYSQIVNDFQKGDIAEGYSVSREKKESFPLTVTSAQKNPTAFYLCASRIPLTDTQYFGPGTRLTVL.

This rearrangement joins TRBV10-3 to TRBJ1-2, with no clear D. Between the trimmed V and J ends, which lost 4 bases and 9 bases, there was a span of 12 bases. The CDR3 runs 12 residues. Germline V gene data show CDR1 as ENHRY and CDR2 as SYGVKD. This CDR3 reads CAISGGSSSYTF. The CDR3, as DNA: TGTGCCATCAGTGGTGGGAGTTCGAGCTACACCTTC.

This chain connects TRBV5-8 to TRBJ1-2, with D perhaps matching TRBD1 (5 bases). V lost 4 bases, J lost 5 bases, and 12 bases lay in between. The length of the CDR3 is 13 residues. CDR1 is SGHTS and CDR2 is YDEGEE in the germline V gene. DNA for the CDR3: TGTGCCAGCAGCCGGACACTAGCTTATGGCTACACCTTC. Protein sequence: CASSRTLAYGYTF.

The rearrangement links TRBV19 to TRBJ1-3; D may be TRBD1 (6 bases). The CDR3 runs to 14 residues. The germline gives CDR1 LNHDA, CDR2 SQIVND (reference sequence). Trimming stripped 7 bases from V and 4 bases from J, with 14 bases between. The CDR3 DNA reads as TGTGCCAGTAAATGGGGGGCGAAAGGAAACACCATATATTTT. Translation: CASKWGAKGNTIYF.

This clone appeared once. The chain's CDR3 is CASSQDTPSSSTDTQYF. For the CDR3, the DNA is TGCGCCAGCAGCCAAGATACACCCTCCTCTAGCACAGATACGCAGTATTTT. The chain combines TRBV4-1 with TRBJ2-3, with D hard to call. The V end lost 0 bases, the J end lost 0 bases, and 13 bases lay between the germline ends. The length of the CDR3 is 17 residues. Looked up from germline, CDR1 is MGHRA and CDR2 is YSYEKL.

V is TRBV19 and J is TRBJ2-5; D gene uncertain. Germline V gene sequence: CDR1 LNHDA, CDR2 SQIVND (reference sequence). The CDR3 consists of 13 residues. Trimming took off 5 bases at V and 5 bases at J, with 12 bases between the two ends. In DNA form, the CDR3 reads TGTGCCAGTAGTTTATCCCCGTGGGAGACCCAGTACTTC. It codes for CASSLSPWETQYF.

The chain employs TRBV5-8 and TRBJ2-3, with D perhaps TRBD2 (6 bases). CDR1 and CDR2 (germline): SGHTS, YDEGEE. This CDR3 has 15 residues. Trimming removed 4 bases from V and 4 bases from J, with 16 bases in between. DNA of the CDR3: TGTGCCAGCAGCCCAGATGGGGGGAAGGCAGATACGCAGTATTTT. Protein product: CASSPDGGKADTQYF.

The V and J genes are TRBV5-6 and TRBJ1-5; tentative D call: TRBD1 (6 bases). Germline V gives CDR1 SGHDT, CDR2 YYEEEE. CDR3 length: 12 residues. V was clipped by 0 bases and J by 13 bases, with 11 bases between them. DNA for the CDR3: TGTGCCAGCAGCTTGGCGGGGGCACTACAGCATTTT. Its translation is CASSLAGALQHF.

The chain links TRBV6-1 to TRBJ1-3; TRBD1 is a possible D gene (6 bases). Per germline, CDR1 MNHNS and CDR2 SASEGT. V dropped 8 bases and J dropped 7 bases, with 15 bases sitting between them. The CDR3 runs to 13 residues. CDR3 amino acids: CASDTGRGNTIYF. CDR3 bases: TGTGCCAGCGATACAGGGCGGGGGAACACCATATATTTT.

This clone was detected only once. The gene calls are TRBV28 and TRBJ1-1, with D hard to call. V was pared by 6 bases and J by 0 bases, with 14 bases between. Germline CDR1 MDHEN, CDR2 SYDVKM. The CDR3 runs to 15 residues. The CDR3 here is CASRRSLGMNTEAFF. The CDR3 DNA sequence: TGTGCCAGCAGGAGGTCCTTGGGGATGAACACTGAAGCTTTCTTT.

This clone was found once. The CDR3 nucleotides are TGTGCTAGTGCCCAGCTAGCTAGCGGGAGGGCCCCAGATACGCAGTATTTT. It translates to CASAQLASGRAPDTQYF. The chain employs TRBV12-5 and TRBJ2-3, with 12 nucleotides matching TRBD2. Germline trimming cut 7 bases from V and 4 bases from J; bases unmatched to any gene: 12. This CDR3 is built from 17 residues. CDR1 and CDR2 from the germline V gene are LGHNT and FRNRAP.

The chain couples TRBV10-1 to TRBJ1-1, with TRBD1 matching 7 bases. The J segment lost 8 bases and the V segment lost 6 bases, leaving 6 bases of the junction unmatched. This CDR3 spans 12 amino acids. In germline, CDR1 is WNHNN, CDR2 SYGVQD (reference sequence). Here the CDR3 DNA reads TGCGCCAGCAGCGACAGGGTTTCAGAAGCTTTCTTT. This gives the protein CASSDRVSEAFF.

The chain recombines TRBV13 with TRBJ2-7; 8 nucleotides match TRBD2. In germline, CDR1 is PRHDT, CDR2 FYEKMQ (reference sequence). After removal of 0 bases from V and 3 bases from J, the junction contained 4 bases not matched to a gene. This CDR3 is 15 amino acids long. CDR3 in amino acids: CASSLGSGRIYEQYF. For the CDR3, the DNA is TGTGCCAGCAGCTTAGGGAGCGGGAGAATCTACGAGCAGTACTTC.

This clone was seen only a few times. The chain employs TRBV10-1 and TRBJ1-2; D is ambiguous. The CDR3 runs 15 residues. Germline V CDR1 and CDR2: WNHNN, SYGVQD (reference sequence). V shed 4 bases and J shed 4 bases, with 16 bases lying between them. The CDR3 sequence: CASSASRGSGYGYTF. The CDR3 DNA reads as TGCGCCAGCAGTGCATCGAGAGGGTCTGGCTATGGCTACACCTTC.

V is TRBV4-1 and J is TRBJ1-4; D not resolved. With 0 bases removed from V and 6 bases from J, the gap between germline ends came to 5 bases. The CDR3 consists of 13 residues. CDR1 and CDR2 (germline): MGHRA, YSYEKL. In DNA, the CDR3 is TGCGCCAGCAGCCAAGAAGAGGATGAAAAACTGTTTTTT. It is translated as CASSQEEDEKLFF.

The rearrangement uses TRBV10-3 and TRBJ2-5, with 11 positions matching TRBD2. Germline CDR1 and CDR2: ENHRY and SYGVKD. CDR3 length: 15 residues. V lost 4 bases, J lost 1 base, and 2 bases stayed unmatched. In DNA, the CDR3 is TGTGCCATCAGTGGGACTAGCGGGCCCCAAGAGACCCAGTACTTC. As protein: CAISGTSGPQETQYF.